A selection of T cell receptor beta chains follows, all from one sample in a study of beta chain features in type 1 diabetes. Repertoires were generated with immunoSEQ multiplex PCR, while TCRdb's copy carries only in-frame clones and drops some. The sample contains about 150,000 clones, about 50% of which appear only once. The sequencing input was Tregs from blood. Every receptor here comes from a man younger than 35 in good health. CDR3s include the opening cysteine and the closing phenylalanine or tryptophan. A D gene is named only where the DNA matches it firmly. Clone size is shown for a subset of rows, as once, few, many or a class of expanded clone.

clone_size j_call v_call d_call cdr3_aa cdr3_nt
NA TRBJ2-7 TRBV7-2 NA CASSLVPAHEQYF TGCGCCAGCAGCTTAGTACCAGCGCACGAGCAGTACTTC
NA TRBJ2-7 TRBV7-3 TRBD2 CASSLMSGGGYEQYF TGTGCCAGCAGCTTAATGTCGGGAGGAGGCTACGAGCAGTACTTC
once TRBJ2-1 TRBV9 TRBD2 CASSVSTGLAGDPEQFF TGTGCCAGCAGCGTATCCACTGGACTAGCGGGAGACCCTGAGCAGTTCTTC
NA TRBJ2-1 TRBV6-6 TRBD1 CASSFGQGGNEQFF TGTGCCAGCAGTTTCGGACAGGGGGGCAATGAGCAGTTCTTC
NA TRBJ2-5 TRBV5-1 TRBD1 CASSLDRGRGTQYF TGCGCCAGCAGCCTCGACAGGGGACGGGGGACCCAGTACTTC
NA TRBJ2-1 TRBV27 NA CASSTRGLPTNEQFF TGTGCCAGCAGTACGCGGGGGCTACCAACCAATGAGCAGTTCTTC
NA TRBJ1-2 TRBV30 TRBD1 CAWRRRRTGFFYGYTF TGTGCCTGGAGAAGGAGAAGGACAGGGTTCTTCTATGGCTACACCTTC
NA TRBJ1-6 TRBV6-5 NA CASSYQGYSPLHF TGTGCCAGCAGTTATCAGGGTTACTCACCCCTCCACTTT
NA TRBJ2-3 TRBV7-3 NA CASSSMGLTDTQYF TGTGCCAGCAGCTCCATGGGGCTCACAGATACGCAGTATTTT
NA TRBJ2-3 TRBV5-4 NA CASSLGGSPGRDTQYF TGTGCCAGCAGCTTGGGGGGCAGCCCAGGACGGGATACGCAGTATTTT
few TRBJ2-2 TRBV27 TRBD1 CASSLGQGARSGELFF TGTGCCAGCAGTTTAGGGCAGGGGGCGAGGTCCGGGGAGCTGTTTTTT
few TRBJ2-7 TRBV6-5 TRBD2 CASSRTSGSSYEQYF TGTGCCAGCAGCCGGACTAGCGGGAGCTCCTACGAGCAGTACTTC
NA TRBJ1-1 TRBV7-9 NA CASSLALRGTNTEAFF TGTGCCAGCAGCTTAGCGCTGCGGGGGACTAACACTGAAGCTTTCTTT
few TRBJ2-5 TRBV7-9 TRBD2 CASSWLSGGPQETQYF TGTGCCAGCAGCTGGCTTTCGGGAGGGCCTCAAGAGACCCAGTACTTC
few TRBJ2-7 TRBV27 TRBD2 CASRFLAGVAYEQYF TGTGCCAGCAGATTTCTAGCGGGAGTCGCCTACGAGCAGTACTTC
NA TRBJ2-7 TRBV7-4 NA CASSFHAYEQYF TGTGCCAGCAGCTTCCATGCCTACGAGCAGTACTTC
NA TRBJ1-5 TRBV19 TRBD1 CASSPTGQGRQPQHF TGTGCCAGTAGTCCGACGGGACAGGGGAGGCAGCCCCAGCATTTT